This T cell receptor (beta chain) is drawn from a study of regulatory T cells in long-lasting Graves disease. Overall study findings and caveats: New patients shared more than 750 public clonotypes, fewer than the approximately 2,500 shared by persistent patients.

The sample holds a few counts of this clonotype. The antigen remains unidentified. Sequencing libraries for TCR beta were prepared with iRepertoire HTBI primers and Arm-PCR of CDR3 regions. Each CDR3 protein gets one entry after TCRdb re-called the multiplex PCR reads with MiXCR. The profile covers about 460,000 distinct CDR3 sequences, with 20% to 25% appearing a single time and around 13% taken by the ten largest. The time point: persistent/refractory GD, antithyroid drugs over 5 years with positive TRAb. There was RNA extracted from PBMCs, and the TCR library was made from it. Per American Thyroid Association guidelines, Graves' disease was diagnosed. This sequence originates from a female donor with Graves disease. The sample here was peripheral blood mononuclear cells (PBMCs), taken when the disease was refractory, from a patient treated with antithyroid drugs.

The CDR3 nucleotides are TGTGCCAGCAGCTTAGACAGGGGCACAAACACTGAAGCTTTCTTT. Translating it yields CASSLDRGTNTEAFF. This sequence joins TRBV11-2 and TRBJ1-1; TRBD1 is a possible D gene (6 bases). Germline V CDR1 and CDR2: SGHAT, FQNNGV. Trimming removed 0 bases at V and 2 bases at J, with 10 bases between. The CDR3 has 15 amino acids. Combining the CDR3 with reference TRBV11-2 and TRBJ1-1 gives the whole variable domain EAGVAQSPRYKIIEKRQSVAFWCNPISGHATLYWYQQILGQGPKLLIQFQNNGVVDDSQLPKDRFSAERLKGVDSTLKIQPAKLEDSAVYLCASSLDRGTNTEAFFGQGTRLTVV.